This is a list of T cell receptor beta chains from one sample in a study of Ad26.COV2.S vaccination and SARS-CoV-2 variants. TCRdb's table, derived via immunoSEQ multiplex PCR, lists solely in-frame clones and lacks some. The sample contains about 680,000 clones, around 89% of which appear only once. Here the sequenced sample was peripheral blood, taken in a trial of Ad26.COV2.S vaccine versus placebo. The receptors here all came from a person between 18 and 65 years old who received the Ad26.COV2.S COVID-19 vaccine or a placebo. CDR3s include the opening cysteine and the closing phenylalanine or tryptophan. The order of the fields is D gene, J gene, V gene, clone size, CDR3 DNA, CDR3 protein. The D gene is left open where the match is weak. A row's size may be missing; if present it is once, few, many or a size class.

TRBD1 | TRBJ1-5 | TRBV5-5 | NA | TGTGCCAGCAGCTCGGGACAGGGGTCGAATCAGCCCCAGCATTTT | CASSSGQGSNQPQHF
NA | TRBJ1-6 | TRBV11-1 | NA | TGTGCCATCCCATATTCACCCCTCCACTTT | CAIPYSPLHF
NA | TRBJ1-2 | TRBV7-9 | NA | TGTGCCAGCAGACCTGGGACGGACTATGGCTACACCTTC | CASRPGTDYGYTF
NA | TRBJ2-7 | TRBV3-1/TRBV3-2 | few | TGTGCCAGCAGCCAAGAGGGAGGCGAGCAGTACTTC | CASSQEGGEQYF
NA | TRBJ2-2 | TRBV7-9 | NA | TGTGCCAGCAGCTTAGAGAACAGGGAAGGGGAGCTGTTTTTT | CASSLENREGELFF
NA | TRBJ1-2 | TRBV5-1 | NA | TGCGCCAGCAGCTTCTGGAGGGCTGGGGGTGGCTACACCTTC | CASSFWRAGGGYTF
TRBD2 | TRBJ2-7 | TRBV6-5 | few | TGTGCCAGCAGTTACTCTTCGGCTAGCGGGTCCTACGAGCAGTACTTC | CASSYSSASGSYEQYF
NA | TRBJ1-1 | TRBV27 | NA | TGTGCCAGCAGTCCCTTCGTGGGGACTGAAGCTTTCTTT | CASSPFVGTEAFF
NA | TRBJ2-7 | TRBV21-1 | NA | TGTGCCAGCAACAACTCGACGCGGAGCTCCTACGAGCAGTACTTC | CASNNSTRSSYEQYF
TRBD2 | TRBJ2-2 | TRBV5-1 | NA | TGCGCCAGCAGCAGAATAGCGGGAACGACGGCTGGGGAGCTGTTTTTT | CASSRIAGTTAGELFF
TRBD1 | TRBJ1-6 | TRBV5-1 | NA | TGCGCCAGCAGCTTGGTGGCGACAGGGGGCGCGAATTCACCCCTCCACTTT | CASSLVATGGANSPLHF
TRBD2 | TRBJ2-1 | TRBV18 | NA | TGTGCCAGCTCACGTGGGACTAGCGGGGGCTACAATGAGCAGTTCTTC | CASSRGTSGGYNEQFF
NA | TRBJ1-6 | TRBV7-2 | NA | TGTGCCAGCAGCTTTCAAAGCTCCTATAATTCACCCCTCCACTTT | CASSFQSSYNSPLHF
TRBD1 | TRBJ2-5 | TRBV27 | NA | TGTGCCAGCAGAAGGCAGGGGGACATAGAGACCCAGTACTTC | CASRRQGDIETQYF
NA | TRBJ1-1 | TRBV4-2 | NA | TGTGCCAGCAGCCCGCGCAACGGGGACGTGAACACTGAAGCTTTCTTT | CASSPRNGDVNTEAFF
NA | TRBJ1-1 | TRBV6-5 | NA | TGTGCCAGCAGTTACACGCGAGGTACTGAAGCTTTCTTT | CASSYTRGTEAFF
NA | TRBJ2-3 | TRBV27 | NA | TGTGCCAGCAGTCTGGGGGCTACCGGGACAACGGAGACGCAGTATTTT | CASSLGATGTTETQYF
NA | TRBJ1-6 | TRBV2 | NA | TGTGCCAGCAGCGAGACCGGGAGTTTAACACCCCTCCACTTT | CASSETGSLTPLHF
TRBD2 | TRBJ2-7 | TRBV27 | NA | TGTGCCAGCAGTCTTAGCGGGCTCAGCTACGAGCAGTACTTC | CASSLSGLSYEQYF
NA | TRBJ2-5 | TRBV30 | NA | TGTGCCTGGAAGCGGGAGACCCAGTACTTC | CAWKRETQYF
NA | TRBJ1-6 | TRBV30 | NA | TGTGCCTGGAGTGTACCTCTTTATAATTCACCCCTCCACTTT | CAWSVPLYNSPLHF
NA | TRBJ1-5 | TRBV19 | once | TGTGCCAGTAGTTTGGGGACGGAGAGCAATCAGCCCCAGCATTTT | CASSLGTESNQPQHF
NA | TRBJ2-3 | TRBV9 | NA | TGTGCCAGCAGCCTGGGGGCCCCCGGGCGGGGGCGCACAGATACGCAGTATTTT | CASSLGAPGRGRTDTQYF
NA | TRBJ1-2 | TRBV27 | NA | TGTGCCAGCAGTTTACGGCAGGGGTATGGCTACACCTTC | CASSLRQGYGYTF
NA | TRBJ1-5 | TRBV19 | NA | TGTGCCAGTAGTATAATGGAGTGGCAGCCCCAGCATTTT | CASSIMEWQPQHF
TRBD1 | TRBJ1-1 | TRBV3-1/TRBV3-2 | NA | TGTGCCAGCAGCCAAGAACTCAGGGGGGCTGAAGCTTTCTTT | CASSQELRGAEAFF
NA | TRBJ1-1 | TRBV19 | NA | TGTGCCAGTAGGCCGACAGGCGGGGGGAACACTGAAGCTTTCTTT | CASRPTGGGNTEAFF
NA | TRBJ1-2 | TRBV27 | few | TGTGCCAGCGGGCCTACGTTAGCCTATGGCTACACCTTC | CASGPTLAYGYTF
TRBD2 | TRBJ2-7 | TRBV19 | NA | TGTGCCAGTAGCACTAGCGCCAGCTCCTACGAGCAGTACTTC | CASSTSASSYEQYF